A single sample gave rise to the 27 T cell receptor beta chains below, sequenced in a study of T cell repertoires in cytomegalovirus infection. TCRdb reanalysed the reads using MiXCR and keeps one entry per CDR3 protein. The table includes under 200,000 distinct CDR3 sequences, nearly 9.5% detected once. Sequenced: PBMCs. The receptors come from a human donor in good health (CMV status not recorded). Some clones in this sample may be carry-over from other donors' samples.

This clonotype was seen a handful of times. The chain links TRBV11-2 to TRBJ2-7, with TRBD2 identical over 7 bases. CDR3 length equals 13 residues. Germline assignment: CDR1 SGHAT and CDR2 FQNNGV. The V gene end was trimmed by 4 bases and the J gene end by 3 bases; junction bases not matched to a gene: 3. DNA of the CDR3: TGTGCCAGCAGCTACGGACTAGTCTACGAGCAGTACTTC. Translating it yields CASSYGLVYEQYF.

This clonotype was counted ten times or more. V usage is TRBV25-1 and J usage is TRBJ2-2, with 8 bases fitting TRBD2. Per germline, CDR1 MGHDK and CDR2 SYGVNS. V dropped 3 bases and J dropped 2; count of bases not matched to a gene: 11. The CDR3 extends over 18 amino acids. CDR3 coding DNA: TGTGCCAGCAGTGAGGGGCTGGGGAGCGGGAGTAACACCGGGGAGCTGTTTTTT. It encodes CASSEGLGSGSNTGELFF.

A word on this clonotype: At one boundary the junction diverges from the germline segment, which might be a read error. J is TRBJ2-7 and V is TRBV6-2 or TRBV6-3; D gene ambiguous. CDR1 and CDR2 from the germline V gene are MNHEY and SVGEGT. The length of the CDR3 is 14 residues. DNA for the CDR3: TGTGCCCGCAGTTACTCTGGCGGTACCTACGAGCAGTACTTC. Its protein is CARSYSGGTYEQYF.

This clonotype was recorded at least ten times. The rearrangement links TRBV12-3 or TRBV12-4 to TRBJ2-7; D not resolved. The CDR3 loop spans 12 amino acids. The germline V and J ends were trimmed by 7 bases and 6 bases, with 13 bases remaining between them. The CDR3 DNA follows: TGTGCCAGCACCCGGAGCTTGAGCGAGCAGTACTTC. It is translated as CASTRSLSEQYF.

This chain uses TRBV28 with TRBJ1-5, with D uncertain. CDR1 is MDHEN, CDR2 SYDVKM, per germline. The CDR3 contains 14 residues. V gave up 6 bases and J gave up 0 bases, with 9 bases separating them. The CDR3 nucleotides read TGTGCCAGCAGACCAGAATATAGCAATCAGCCCCAGCATTTT. Translating gives CASRPEYSNQPQHF. The full variable domain, its missing parts supplied by reference TRBV28 and TRBJ1-5, is DVKVTQSSRYLVKRTGEKVFLECVQDMDHENMFWYRQDPGLGLRLIYFSYDVKMKEKGDIPEGYSVSREKKERFSLILESASTNQTSMYLCASRPEYSNQPQHFGDGTRLSIL.

The table lists this clonotype with many counts. The gene calls are TRBV5-1 and TRBJ2-7, with TRBD1 identical over 8 bases. Germline V lookup: CDR1 SGHRS, CDR2 YFSETQ. The CDR3 extends over 15 amino acids. J gave up 6 bases and V 4 bases, and 12 bases lay outside the gene matches. The CDR3 here is CASSPAGQGIGEQYF. CDR3 bases: TGCGCCAGCAGCCCGGCCGGACAGGGTATCGGCGAGCAGTACTTC.

In its sample, this clonotype was seen many times. The rearrangement links TRBV7-2 to TRBJ1-5; the D is unclear. Germline values: CDR1 SGHTA, CDR2 FQGNSA. The CDR3 extends over 13 amino acids. V gave up 5 bases and J gave up 3 bases, with 8 bases separating them. The CDR3 here is CASSPRDNQPQHF. CDR3 in DNA: TGTGCCAGCAGCCCCCGGGACAATCAGCCCCAGCATTTT.

This clonotype was detected many times. This chain links TRBV7-3 with TRBJ2-7; D ambiguous. This CDR3 has 13 residues. Deletions cut 5 bases from V and 3 bases from J, with 11 bases between. CDR1 is SGHTA, CDR2 FQGTGA, per germline. CDR3: CASSPGRGYEQYF. DNA for the CDR3: TGTGCCAGCAGCCCGGGCCGCGGCTACGAGCAGTACTTC.

There are many counts of this clonotype. The chain employs TRBV28 and TRBJ2-1, with D possibly matching TRBD2 (6 bases). Trimming stripped 4 bases from V and 4 bases from J, with 14 bases between. Germline V gene data show CDR1 as MDHEN and CDR2 as SYDVKM. This CDR3 has 15 residues. CDR3 in DNA: TGTGCCAGCAGTTCGGGACTCCACCTATACAATGAGCAGTTCTTC. As protein: CASSSGLHLYNEQFF.

The chain joins TRBV28 to TRBJ2-3; D gene uncertain. The V and J ends lost 1 base and 3 bases respectively, with 5 bases between them. Germline V CDR1 and CDR2: MDHEN, SYDVKM. This CDR3 region has 13 residues. CDR3 amino acids: CASSLSFTDTQYF. DNA of the CDR3: TGTGCCAGCAGTTTATCCTTTACAGATACGCAGTATTTT.

There are a few counts of this clonotype. V gene TRBV14 combines with J gene TRBJ1-2, with D perhaps matching TRBD1 (5 bases). Germline V CDR1 and CDR2: SGHDN, FVKESK. This CDR3 is built from 14 residues. Trimming removed 1 base at V and 4 bases at J, with 10 bases between. The CDR3: CASSQVSGPYGYTF. Here the CDR3 DNA reads TGTGCCAGCAGCCAAGTTTCAGGGCCCTATGGCTACACCTTC.

In this sample, this clonotype turned up a few times. The chain couples TRBV19 to TRBJ2-7; 7 nucleotides agree with TRBD1. The length of the CDR3 is 15 residues. Germline CDR1 LNHDA, CDR2 SQIVND (reference sequence). Losses at the gene ends were 2 bases for V and 3 bases for J; bases not matched to a gene: 7. The DNA for the CDR3 is TGTGCCAGTAGTATATCAGGGACAGAACTCTACGAGCAGTACTTC. Translating it yields CASSISGTELYEQYF.

This clonotype has a count of ten or more. The rearrangement joins TRBV19 to TRBJ2-7; a weak D match, TRBD2 (6 bases). The V end was cut by 3 bases, the J end by 3 bases, with 12 bases between. The CDR3 runs to 14 residues. CDR1 and CDR2 from the germline V gene are LNHDA and SQIVND (reference sequence). In DNA, the CDR3 is TGTGCCAGTAGTATCGCGGGACCTGTCTACGAGCAGTACTTC. It specifies CASSIAGPVYEQYF.

The table lists this clonotype with many counts. The V gene is TRBV7-6, the J gene TRBJ1-5; D gene uncertain. Looked up from germline, CDR1 is SGHVS and CDR2 is FNYEAQ. The CDR3 loop spans 13 amino acids. V was clipped by 2 bases and J by 3 bases, with 5 bases between them. CDR3 loop: CASSLWHNQPQHF. DNA for the CDR3: TGTGCCAGCAGCTTATGGCACAATCAGCCCCAGCATTTT.

In its sample, this clonotype was seen many times. The rearrangement uses TRBV7-2 and TRBJ1-2; the D is unclear. Trimming took 2 bases from V and 3 from J, leaving 7 bases between them. In germline, CDR1 is SGHTA, CDR2 FQGNSA. This CDR3 comprises 13 residues. CDR3 residues: CASSLNVHYGYTF. The CDR3 DNA sequence: TGTGCCAGCAGCTTAAACGTCCACTATGGCTACACCTTC.

The J gene is TRBJ1-1, the V gene TRBV20-1; the D is unclear. The length of the CDR3 is 10 residues. Deletions cut 8 bases from V and 8 bases from J, with 12 bases between. CDR1 is DFQATT, CDR2 SNEGSKA, per germline (reference sequence). The chain's CDR3 is CSILFSEAFF. CDR3 in DNA: TGCAGTATCCTGTTTTCAGAAGCTTTCTTT.

This clonotype appeared many times. This sequence joins TRBV7-2 and TRBJ1-2; D is ambiguous. This CDR3 has 14 residues. CDR1 and CDR2 (germline): SGHTA, FQGNSA. The ends were cut back, 1 base at V and 7 bases at J, with 13 bases in the middle. This CDR3 reads CASSLEGSVSGYTF. In nucleotides, the CDR3 is TGTGCCAGCAGCTTAGAAGGGTCGGTGTCTGGCTACACCTTC. Full variable domain (missing parts from reference TRBV7-2 and TRBJ1-2): GAGVSQSPSNKVTEKGKDVELRCDPISGHTALYWYRQSLGQGLEFLIYFQGNSAPDKSGLPSDRFSAERTGGSVSTLTIQRTQQEDSAVYLCASSLEGSVSGYTFGSGTRLTVV.

This clonotype was counted ten times or more. The chain combines TRBV7-2 with TRBJ2-2; no definite D call. The CDR3 sequence is 14 residues long. CDR1 is SGHTA and CDR2 is FQGNSA in the germline V gene. V gave up 4 bases and J gave up 6 bases, with 12 bases separating them. The CDR3 loop is CASSSSSRAGELFF. CDR3 sequence (DNA): TGTGCCAGCAGCTCCAGTAGTCGGGCCGGGGAGCTGTTTTTT.

Points on this clonotype: A much larger clone sits a single nucleotide away, making a read error possible. V gene TRBV7-2 combines with J gene TRBJ1-5, with 10 bases aligning to TRBD1. CDR3 length equals 14 residues. The germline CDR1 and CDR2 sequences are SGHTA and FQGNSA. CDR3 in DNA: TGTGCCAGCAGCGAGGGACAGGGGTATCATCCCCAGCATTTT. Translated, it gives CASSEGQGYHPQHF.

This clonotype was counted only a few times. The J gene is TRBJ1-1, the V gene TRBV28; D gene unclear. The germline CDR1 and CDR2 sequences are MDHEN and SYDVKM. The CDR3 covers 15 residues. Trimming stripped 2 bases from V and 8 bases from J, with 18 bases between. The CDR3 loop is CASSLLVEGMAEAFF. CDR3 sequence (DNA): TGTGCCAGCAGTTTACTAGTTGAGGGAATGGCGGAAGCTTTCTTT.

The sample holds many counts of this clonotype. This chain links TRBV28 with TRBJ2-7; D unresolved. CDR3 length equals 14 residues. Looked up from germline, CDR1 is MDHEN and CDR2 is SYDVKM. V was pared by 2 bases and J by 7 bases, with 15 bases between. CDR3: CASSLVDVIREQYF. CDR3 nucleotides: TGTGCCAGCAGTTTAGTGGACGTCATTAGGGAGCAGTACTTC. Using reference TRBV28 and TRBJ2-7 for the parts outside the CDR3, the full variable domain is DVKVTQSSRYLVKRTGEKVFLECVQDMDHENMFWYRQDPGLGLRLIYFSYDVKMKEKGDIPEGYSVSREKKERFSLILESASTNQTSMYLCASSLVDVIREQYFGPGTRLTVT.

At least ten counts were recorded for this clonotype. This chain connects TRBV28 to TRBJ1-4; possibly TRBD1 for D (5 bases). Trimming shortened V by 6 bases and J by 15 bases, and 14 bases separated the two germline ends. CDR1 and CDR2 from the germline V gene are MDHEN and SYDVKM. CDR3 length: 11 residues. The CDR3 nucleotides read TGTGCCAGCAGCTCCGAGGGGAATGTGTTTTTT. Its protein product is CASSSEGNVFF.

This clonotype has ten or more counts. The V call is TRBV7-8, the J call TRBJ2-3, with 15 bases matching TRBD2. V was clipped by 1 base and J by 6 bases; unmatched bases: 8. From germline, CDR1 is SGHVS and CDR2 FQNEAQ. CDR3 size: 18 residues. Here the CDR3 reads CASSLETGLAGGADTQYF. Written as DNA, the CDR3 is TGTGCCAGCAGCTTAGAGACGGGACTAGCGGGAGGTGCGGATACGCAGTATTTT.

This clonotype has a handful of counts. The chain recombines TRBV20-1 with TRBJ2-7, with D possibly being TRBD2 (5 bases). This CDR3 comprises 14 residues. The V gene's germline CDR1 is DFQATT and CDR2 SNEGSKA (reference sequence). V dropped 3 bases and J dropped 0 bases, with 12 bases sitting between them. In nucleotides, the CDR3 is TGCAGTGCTAGCCGCCAGGCGGGCTCCTACGAGCAGTACTTC. Translated: CSASRQAGSYEQYF.

The chain recombines TRBV28 with TRBJ2-4; D perhaps matches TRBD2 (7 bases). Germline CDR1 reads MDHEN; CDR2 reads SYDVKM. The ends were cut back, 2 bases at V and 8 bases at J, with 13 bases in the middle. The CDR3 extends over 14 amino acids. For the CDR3, the DNA is TGTGCCAGCAGTTTAGGGGGGGGGCTGCACATTCAGTACTTC. Its translation is CASSLGGGLHIQYF.

The table lists this clonotype with many counts. The chain carries TRBV12-3 or TRBV12-4 and TRBJ2-5; TRBD2 matches at 12 bases. The CDR3 loop spans 15 amino acids. The V gene end was trimmed by 6 bases and the J gene end by 5 bases; junction bases not matched to a gene: 7. Here the CDR3 reads CASSPGLAGMETQYF. CDR3 coding DNA: TGTGCCAGCAGCCCAGGACTAGCGGGAATGGAGACCCAGTACTTC.

This clonotype has at least ten counts. V is TRBV12-3 or TRBV12-4 and J is TRBJ2-5, with D possibly being TRBD1 or TRBD2 (5 bases each). Trimming removed 5 bases at V and 5 bases at J, with 12 bases between. CDR3 size: 13 residues. The CDR3 DNA is TGTGCCAGCAGTCCCCGGGACGGGGAGACCCAGTACTTC. It specifies CASSPRDGETQYF.